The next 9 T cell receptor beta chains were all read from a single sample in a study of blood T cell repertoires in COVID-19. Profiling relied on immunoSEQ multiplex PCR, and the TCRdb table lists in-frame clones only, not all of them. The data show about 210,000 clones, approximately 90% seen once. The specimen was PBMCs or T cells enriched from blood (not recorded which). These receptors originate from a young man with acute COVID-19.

CDR3: CASSLPPGEQYF. The CDR3 DNA follows: TGTGCCAGCAGCCTCCCCCCAGGCGAGCAGTACTTC. This sequence joins TRBV7-9 and TRBJ2-7; D ambiguous. Germline CDR1 and CDR2: SEHNR and FQNEAQ (reference sequence). Trimming took 5 bases from V and 6 from J, leaving 11 bases between them. The CDR3 is made up of 12 amino acids. Full variable domain (missing parts from reference TRBV7-9 and TRBJ2-7): DTGVSQNPRHKITKRGQNVTFRCDPISEHNRLYWYRQTLGQGPEFLTYFQNEAQLEKSRLLSDRFSAERPKGSFSTLEIQRTEQGDSAMYLCASSLPPGEQYFGPGTRLTVT.

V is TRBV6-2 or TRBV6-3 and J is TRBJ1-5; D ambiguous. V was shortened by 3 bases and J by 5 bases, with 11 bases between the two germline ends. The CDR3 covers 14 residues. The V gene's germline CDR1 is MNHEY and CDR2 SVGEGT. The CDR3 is CASSYLEAYQPQHF. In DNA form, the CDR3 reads TGTGCCAGCAGTTATTTGGAGGCCTATCAGCCCCAGCATTTT.

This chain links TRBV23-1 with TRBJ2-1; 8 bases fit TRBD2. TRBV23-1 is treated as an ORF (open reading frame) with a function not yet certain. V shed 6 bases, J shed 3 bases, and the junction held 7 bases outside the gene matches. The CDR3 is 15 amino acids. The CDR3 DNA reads TGCGCCAGCAGCCCTCCGGGACTAGACTACAATGAGCAGTTCTTC. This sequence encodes CASSPPGLDYNEQFF.

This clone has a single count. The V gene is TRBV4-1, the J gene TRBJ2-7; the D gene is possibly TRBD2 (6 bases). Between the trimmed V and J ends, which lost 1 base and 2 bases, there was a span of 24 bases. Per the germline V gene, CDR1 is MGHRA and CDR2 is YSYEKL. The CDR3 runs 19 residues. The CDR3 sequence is CASSQVPFLGSGSPYEQYF. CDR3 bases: TGCGCCAGCAGCCAAGTGCCATTTCTAGGTAGCGGCAGCCCCTACGAGCAGTACTTC.

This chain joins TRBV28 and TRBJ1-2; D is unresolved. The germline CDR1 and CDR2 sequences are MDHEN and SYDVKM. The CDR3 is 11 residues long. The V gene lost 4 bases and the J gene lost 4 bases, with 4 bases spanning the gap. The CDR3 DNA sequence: TGTGCCAGCAGTTACAGCTATGGCTACACCTTC. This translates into CASSYSYGYTF.

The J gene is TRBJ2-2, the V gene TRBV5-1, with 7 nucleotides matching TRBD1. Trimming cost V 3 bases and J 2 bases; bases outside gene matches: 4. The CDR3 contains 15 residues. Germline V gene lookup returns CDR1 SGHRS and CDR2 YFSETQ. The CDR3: CASSYRGPNTGELFF. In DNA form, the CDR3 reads TGCGCCAGCAGCTACAGGGGACCCAACACCGGGGAGCTGTTTTTT.

The CDR3 protein is CASKAGGQPQHF. The CDR3 DNA reads TGTGCCAGCAAGGCAGGGGGTCAGCCCCAGCATTTT. The chain is built from TRBV2 and TRBJ1-5; 7 bases agree with TRBD1. The trim removed 7 bases at V and 6 bases at J, leaving 3 bases unmatched. CDR3 length equals 12 residues. Germline lookup yields CDR1 SNHLY and CDR2 FYNNEI.

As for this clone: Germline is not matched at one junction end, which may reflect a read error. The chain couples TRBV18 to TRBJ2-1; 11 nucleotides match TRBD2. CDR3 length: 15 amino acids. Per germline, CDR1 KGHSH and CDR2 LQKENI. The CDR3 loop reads CASSPLAGELDEQFF. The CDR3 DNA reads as TGTGCCAGCTCGCCACTAGCGGGAGAATTAGATGAGCAGTTCTTC.

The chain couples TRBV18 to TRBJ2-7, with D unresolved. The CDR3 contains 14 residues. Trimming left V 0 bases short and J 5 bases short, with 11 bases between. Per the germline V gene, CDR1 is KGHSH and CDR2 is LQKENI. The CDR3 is CASSPPSTVHEQYF. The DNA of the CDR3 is TGTGCCAGCTCACCACCGTCCACGGTCCACGAGCAGTACTTC.